The next 26 T cell receptor beta chains were all read from a single sample in a study of radiotherapy plus CTLA-4 blockade in lung cancer. Produced via immunoSEQ multiplex PCR; TCRdb's table is partial and in-frame only. The table includes 24,000 or so clones, about 73% detected once. Here the sequenced sample was peripheral blood, taken from a patient treated with radiotherapy plus ipilimumab. These receptors came from a human donor with non-small cell lung cancer who had stable disease on radiotherapy plus ipilimumab.

The genes are TRBV7-8 and TRBJ1-1; D call uncertain. The CDR3 sequence is 17 residues long. CDR1 is SGHVS and CDR2 is FQNEAQ in the germline V gene. Trimming removed 0 bases from V and 0 bases from J, with 14 bases in between. The CDR3 DNA follows: TGTGCCAGCAGCTTAGCTACTATGGGAATGATGAACACTGAAGCTTTCTTT. Protein: CASSLATMGMMNTEAFF.

The chain is built from TRBV23-1 and TRBJ2-1; D remains ambiguous. TRBV23-1 is assigned to the ORF class and has an uncertain function. CDR3 size: 15 residues. V gave up 4 bases and J gave up 4 bases, with 14 bases separating them. Here the CDR3 reads CASSPLNKEYNEQFF. CDR3 nucleotide sequence: TGCGCCAGCAGTCCGTTAAATAAGGAATACAATGAGCAGTTCTTC.

The rearrangement joins TRBV7-2 to TRBJ1-1, with D possibly matching TRBD1 (6 bases). Germline V lookup: CDR1 SGHTA, CDR2 FQGNSA. The CDR3 extends over 16 amino acids. V was cut by 5 bases and J by 0 bases, with 16 bases left in between. The CDR3, as DNA: TGTGCCAGCAGCCCCCAGGGGTCGGGAATGAACACTGAAGCTTTCTTT. Protein product: CASSPQGSGMNTEAFF.

The V gene is TRBV28, the J gene TRBJ1-4, with 7 bases matching TRBD1. Germline V CDR1 and CDR2: MDHEN, SYDVKM. The trim removed 7 bases at V and 7 bases at J, leaving 6 bases unmatched. The CDR3 covers 13 residues. CDR3 in amino acids: CASKGGAGEKLFF. CDR3 DNA: TGTGCCAGCAAAGGGGGCGCGGGTGAAAAACTGTTTTTT.

The chain combines TRBV18 with TRBJ1-2; TRBD1 aligns across 9 bases. With V trimmed by 6 bases and J by 4 bases, 6 bases remained unmatched. This CDR3 region has 14 residues. In germline, CDR1 is KGHSH, CDR2 LQKENI. For the CDR3, the DNA is TGTGCCAGCTCCCAAGGACAGGGGACCTATGGCTACACCTTC. Its translation: CASSQGQGTYGYTF.

This chain uses TRBV7-9 with TRBJ1-1; D not certain. Trimming left V 2 bases short and J 0 bases short, with 7 bases between. The length of the CDR3 is 14 residues. Germline assignment: CDR1 SEHNR and CDR2 FQNEAQ (reference sequence). The CDR3: CASSLLVLNTEAFF. The CDR3, as DNA: TGTGCCAGCAGCTTATTAGTCCTGAACACTGAAGCTTTCTTT.

The chain joins TRBV18 to TRBJ2-6, with D unclear. Germline-derived CDR1 and CDR2 are KGHSH and LQKENI. The V end lost 2 bases, the J end lost 3 bases, and 5 bases lay between the germline ends. The CDR3 is 14 amino acids. The CDR3 nucleotides read TGTGCCAGCTCACCAGGGTTTGGGGCCAACGTCCTGACTTTC. Its protein is CASSPGFGANVLTF.

This chain connects TRBV13 to TRBJ2-3, with TRBD2 matching 8 bases. The ends lost 4 bases at V and 10 bases at J; junction bases unmatched: 7. The germline gives CDR1 PRHDT, CDR2 FYEKMQ (reference sequence). This CDR3 is built from 13 residues. CDR3 bases: TGTGCCAGCAGCTCATACCGGGGGGGCTCGCAGTATTTT. This gives the protein CASSSYRGGSQYF.

The V call is TRBV7-2, the J call TRBJ2-1; possible D gene TRBD1, 5 bases. CDR3 length equals 16 residues. V was shortened by 3 bases and J by 0 bases, with 12 bases between the two germline ends. Per the germline V gene, CDR1 is SGHTA and CDR2 is FQGNSA. CDR3 nucleotide sequence: TGTGCCAGCAGCTTTGCAGGGTCTAGCTCCTACAATGAGCAGTTCTTC. Its translation is CASSFAGSSSYNEQFF. Full variable domain (outside the CDR3, taken from reference TRBV7-2 and TRBJ2-1): GAGVSQSPSNKVTEKGKDVELRCDPISGHTALYWYRQSLGQGLEFLIYFQGNSAPDKSGLPSDRFSAERTGGSVSTLTIQRTQQEDSAVYLCASSFAGSSSYNEQFFGPGTRLTVL.

V is TRBV29-1 and J is TRBJ2-7; D is unresolved. Between the trimmed V and J ends, which lost 4 bases and 7 bases, there was a span of 11 bases. CDR1 is SQVTM, CDR2 ANQGSEA, per germline. This CDR3 comprises 11 residues. The CDR3 DNA reads as TGCAGCGTTGTATTGGGTTGGGAGCAGTACTTC. It yields the protein CSVVLGWEQYF.

This chain connects TRBV7-8 to TRBJ1-5, with 9 bases fitting TRBD1. The germline gives CDR1 SGHVS, CDR2 FQNEAQ. This CDR3 spans 14 amino acids. The V gene end was trimmed by 1 base and the J gene end by 7 bases; junction bases not matched to a gene: 2. DNA for the CDR3: TGTGCCAGCAGCTTAGGGACAGGGGTACAGCCCCAGCATTTT. Encoded protein: CASSLGTGVQPQHF.

The chain is built from TRBV9 and TRBJ1-1; D not resolved. Germline V gives CDR1 SGDLS, CDR2 YYNGEE. The CDR3 length is 13 residues. V gave up 0 bases and J gave up 1 base, with 4 bases separating them. CDR3 nucleotide sequence: TGTGCCAGCAGCGTAGGGAAGAACACTGAAGCTTTCTTT. This sequence encodes CASSVGKNTEAFF.

Written as DNA, the CDR3 is TGTGCCAGTAGTATCTCGGACGGCGGGCCCCCTTACGAGCAGTACTTC. Translated: CASSISDGGPPYEQYF. The rearrangement uses TRBV19 and TRBJ2-7; possibly TRBD2 for D (5 bases). V was cut by 3 bases and J by 4 bases, with 19 bases left in between. From germline, CDR1 is LNHDA and CDR2 SQIVND (reference sequence). The CDR3 loop spans 16 amino acids.

This clone was picked up one time. V and J are TRBV29-1 and TRBJ2-1, with TRBD2 identical over 7 bases. The CDR3 loop spans 13 amino acids. V gave up 7 bases and J gave up 9 bases; unmatched junction bases: 12. From germline, CDR1 is SQVTM and CDR2 ANQGSEA. The CDR3 loop reads CSASGLLGGEQFF. The CDR3, as DNA: TGCAGCGCATCGGGACTACTTGGAGGTGAGCAGTTCTTC.

The chain carries TRBV5-1 and TRBJ2-7; D possibly uses TRBD1 or TRBD2 (5 bases each). The germline V gene has CDR1 SGHRS and CDR2 YFSETQ. Trimming removed 5 bases at V and 1 base at J, with 16 bases between. This CDR3 is 15 amino acids long. Here the CDR3 reads CASSMTGTLSYEQYF. In DNA, the CDR3 is TGCGCCAGCAGTATGACCGGGACGCTATCCTACGAGCAGTACTTC. The entire variable domain, with the rest obtained from reference TRBV5-1 and TRBJ2-7, is as follows: KAGVTQTPRYLIKTRGQQVTLSCSPISGHRSVSWYQQTPGQGLQFLFEYFSETQRNKGNFPGRFSGRQFSNSRSEMNVSTLELGDSALYLCASSMTGTLSYEQYFGPGTRLTVT.

The chain employs TRBV9 and TRBJ2-2, with TRBD2 matching over 9 bases. V dropped 5 bases and J dropped 1; count of bases not matched to a gene: 9. The CDR3 runs 17 residues. The V gene's germline CDR1 is SGDLS and CDR2 YYNGEE. The chain's CDR3 is CASSRFGSGRNTGELFF. The CDR3 nucleotides read TGTGCCAGCAGTCGATTCGGTAGCGGGAGGAACACCGGGGAGCTGTTTTTT.

The gene calls are TRBV18 and TRBJ2-2; the match to TRBD2 covers 14 bases. This CDR3 has 19 residues. The J segment lost 2 bases and the V segment lost 0 bases, leaving 5 bases of the junction unmatched. The germline V gene encodes CDR1 KGHSH and CDR2 LQKENI. The CDR3 DNA sequence: TGTGCCAGCTCACCACCGACTAGCGGGAGGGCCTTTAACACCGGGGAGCTGTTTTTT. Translated: CASSPPTSGRAFNTGELFF. Full variable domain (remainder filled in from reference TRBV18 and TRBJ2-2): NAGVMQNPRHLVRRRGQEARLRCSPMKGHSHVYWYRQLPEEGLKFMVYLQKENIIDESGMPKERFSAEFPKEGPSILRIQQVVRGDSAAYFCASSPPTSGRAFNTGELFFGEGSRLTVL.

The chain is built from TRBV5-1 and TRBJ2-7, with D unclear. CDR1 SGHRS and CDR2 YFSETQ come from the germline V gene. V was shortened by 0 bases and J by 2 bases, with 6 bases between the two germline ends. This CDR3 comprises 13 residues. CDR3 loop: CASSLVRTYEQYF. As DNA, the CDR3 is TGCGCCAGCAGCTTGGTCAGGACCTACGAGCAGTACTTC.

This chain connects TRBV2 to TRBJ1-4; no definite D call. Trimming cost V 6 bases and J 0 bases, with 8 bases left between them. This CDR3 spans 14 amino acids. Germline values: CDR1 SNHLY, CDR2 FYNNEI. The CDR3 DNA is TGTGCCAGCAGACGGGTCCCAACTAATGAAAAACTGTTTTTT. Its translation: CASRRVPTNEKLFF.

This clone was recorded once. J is TRBJ1-1 and V is TRBV6-1, with D unclear. With 4 bases removed from V and 0 bases from J, the gap between germline ends came to 9 bases. This CDR3 spans 14 amino acids. Germline CDR1 MNHNS, CDR2 SASEGT. The CDR3 DNA is TGTGCCAGCAGTGTTGGGCCCATGAACACTGAAGCTTTCTTT. It yields the protein CASSVGPMNTEAFF.

Of note for this clone: A read error may account for a junction end that differs from germline. CDR3: CASSLAAGARTGELFF. The CDR3 nucleotides read TGTGCTAGCAGCTTAGCGGCGGGAGCGAGGACCGGGGAGCTGTTTTTT. The rearrangement joins TRBV7-7 to TRBJ2-2, with 7 bases fitting TRBD2. This CDR3 region has 16 residues. Germline V gene data show CDR1 as SSHAT and CDR2 as FNYEAQ (reference sequence).

The V and J genes are TRBV28 and TRBJ1-1; 10 positions match TRBD1. CDR3 length equals 17 residues. In germline, CDR1 is MDHEN, CDR2 SYDVKM. The ends lost 6 bases at V and 3 bases at J; junction bases unmatched: 13. CDR3 region: CASSATWGQGWDTEAFF. CDR3 bases: TGTGCCAGCAGCGCAACTTGGGGACAGGGGTGGGACACTGAAGCTTTCTTT.

As for this clone: Given the absence of the conserved phenylalanine or tryptophan at the CDR3 end, a read error is likely. The DNA is omitted, as the CDR3 cannot be located on it reliably, and the CDR3 follows TCRdb's listing. The chain links TRBV5-5 to TRBJ1-2; the listed D gene, TRBD1, was not tested against the DNA. Looked up from germline, CDR1 is SGHKS and CDR2 is YYEKEE (reference sequence). The length of the CDR3 is 11 amino acids, counting both ends. The CDR3 is CASSLRTGIDI.

This chain joins TRBV7-2 and TRBJ2-5, with 7 bases identical to TRBD2. Trimming at V came to 1 base and at J to 2 bases, leaving 13 bases not matched to a gene. Germline loops: CDR1 SGHTA, CDR2 FQGNSA. The CDR3 loop spans 18 amino acids. The CDR3 sequence is CASSLDVWGTNSQETQYF. The CDR3 DNA is TGTGCCAGCAGCTTAGATGTGTGGGGGACTAACTCTCAAGAGACCCAGTACTTC. Complete variable domain (other parts from reference TRBV7-2 and TRBJ2-5): GAGVSQSPSNKVTEKGKDVELRCDPISGHTALYWYRQSLGQGLEFLIYFQGNSAPDKSGLPSDRFSAERTGGSVSTLTIQRTQQEDSAVYLCASSLDVWGTNSQETQYFGPGTRLLVL.

This clone was detected only a few times. The chain has TRBV28 and TRBJ2-3; 7 nucleotides align to TRBD2. CDR1 is MDHEN, CDR2 SYDVKM, per germline. V shed 6 bases and J 0 bases; nucleotides not matched to a gene: 6. The CDR3 totals 15 residues. CDR3 amino acids: CASRPGTISTDTQYF. CDR3 in DNA: TGTGCCAGCAGGCCCGGGACTATAAGCACAGATACGCAGTATTTT.

The gene calls are TRBV15 and TRBJ2-3; TRBD2 agrees at 12 bases. J was trimmed by 1 base and V by 0 bases; bases with no gene match: 8. The CDR3 runs 19 residues. Germline CDR1 LNHNV, CDR2 YYDKDF (reference sequence). CDR3 in DNA: TGTGCCACCAGCAGAGAGGCCCTAGCGGGAGGGCCTCGCACAGATACGCAGTATTTT. Its translation: CATSREALAGGPRTDTQYF.